Presented here are 8 T cell receptor beta chains from one specimen sequenced in a study of T cells after yellow fever vaccination (dated by TCRdb to about 2019). Reading the label with the study, this specimen's treatment or condition is: live attenuated yellow fever vaccine strain. The library was obtained by 5' RACE. TCRdb shows the sequencer as Illumina NovaSeq 6000. TCRdb cleaned the public reads at Q25 with fastp, built clones with MiXCR and kept in-frame beta chains. Records with the same CDR3 protein are collapsed into one entry carrying the most frequent genes and DNA. The sample table lists 85,000 to 100,000 distinct CDR3 sequences, about 6% of them with a count of one. The leading ten clones occupy 35% to 50% of the sample. The starting material was CD8+ T cells sorted from PBMCs, obtained 10 days after the yellow fever booster vaccination. Receptor source: a man aged 18 to 30 who received the YFV17D yellow fever vaccine.

The chain uses TRBV12-3 or TRBV12-4 and TRBJ1-2; TRBD1 is a possible D gene (6 bases). V lost 6 bases to trimming and J lost 7 bases, with 12 bases between them. This CDR3 is built from 12 residues. The CDR3 here is CASSTGSSGYTF. CDR3 nucleotide sequence: TGTGCCAGCAGCACAGGGTCCTCTGGCTACACCTTC.

This clonotype was seen a few times. The rearrangement uses TRBV3-1 and TRBJ1-2, with D possibly matching TRBD1 (5 bases). The V gene lost 3 bases and the J gene lost 5 bases, with 22 bases spanning the gap. The CDR3 is made up of 17 amino acids. CDR1 is LGHDT and CDR2 is YNNKEL in the germline V gene (reference sequence). This chain's CDR3 is CASSQGVQGLLFYGYTF. Written as DNA, the CDR3 is TGTGCCAGCAGCCAGGGCGTCCAGGGCCTTTTGTTTTATGGCTACACCTTC.

The CDR3 reads CASSLVGQGFPRSNQPQHF. The CDR3, as DNA: TGTGCCAGCAGCTTGGTAGGACAGGGGTTTCCCCGCAGCAATCAGCCCCAGCATTTT. The rearrangement uses TRBV7-9 and TRBJ1-5, with 9 bases matching TRBD1. This CDR3 region has 19 residues. V lost 3 bases, J lost 1 base, and 13 bases stayed unmatched. Germline CDR1 and CDR2: SEHNR and FQNEAQ (reference sequence).

The CDR3 here is CASRIPGLDDNEQFF. The CDR3 DNA follows: TGTGCCAGCAGGATCCCGGGACTAGACGACAATGAGCAGTTCTTC. J is TRBJ2-1 and V is TRBV6-1; 8 nucleotides agree with TRBD2. Trimming cost V 6 bases and J 5 bases; bases outside gene matches: 9. The CDR3 sequence is 15 residues long. Germline-derived CDR1 and CDR2 are MNHNS and SASEGT.

The rearrangement joins TRBV20-1 to TRBJ1-2; no clear D. V was clipped by 0 bases and J by 8 bases, with 16 bases between them. CDR1 is DFQATT, CDR2 SNEGSKA, per germline (reference sequence). This CDR3 region has 14 residues. CDR3 in DNA: TGCAGTGCTAGAGATGGTTCATACCTATTCGGCTACACCTTC. Amino acids: CSARDGSYLFGYTF.

The chain employs TRBV6-5 and TRBJ2-7, with a possible D match to TRBD2 (5 bases). Germline loops: CDR1 MNHEY, CDR2 SVGAGI. V was shortened by 6 bases and J by 4 bases, with 13 bases between the two germline ends. CDR3 length: 13 amino acids. The CDR3 here is CASSNPGEYEQYF. For the CDR3, the DNA is TGTGCCAGCAGCAACCCCGGGGAGTACGAGCAGTACTTC.

This clonotype was counted at least ten times. J is TRBJ2-2 and V is TRBV7-3, with 7 bases lining up with TRBD1. Germline assignment: CDR1 SGHTA and CDR2 FQGTGA. The CDR3 spans 14 residues. Unmatched junction bases numbered 7, after V lost 8 bases and J lost 4 bases. The CDR3 protein is CASGNRGSTGELFF. The CDR3 DNA reads TGTGCCAGCGGAAACAGGGGTTCCACCGGGGAGCTGTTTTTT. The entire variable domain, with the rest obtained from reference TRBV7-3 and TRBJ2-2, is as follows: GAGVSQTPSNKVTEKGKYVELRCDPISGHTALYWYRQSLGQGPEFLIYFQGTGAADDSGLPNDRFFAVRPEGSVSTLKIQRTERGDSAVYLCASGNRGSTGELFFGEGSRLTVL.

The chain employs TRBV7-8 and TRBJ1-1; a weak D match, TRBD1 (5 bases). Germline loops: CDR1 SGHVS, CDR2 FQNEAQ. The germline V and J ends were trimmed by 2 bases and 7 bases, with 17 bases remaining between them. CDR3 length: 15 residues. The CDR3 region has the DNA TGTGCCAGCAGCTTATACCCCGGGACGGCCTTTGAAGCTTTCTTT. Its translation is CASSLYPGTAFEAFF.